This entry concerns a single T cell receptor beta chain. The data belong to a study of blood T cell repertoires in COVID-19. Across the study: PBMCs, B-cell-depleted T cells, or T cells were the source of the cDNA or gDNA that made up the material.

This CDR3 spans 16 amino acids. Germline V gives CDR1 LNHDA, CDR2 SQIVND (reference sequence). V gave up 2 bases and J gave up 8 bases, with 18 bases separating them. In the authors' workflow: Amplification from reference gene primers served as the basis for estimated nucleated cell counts. Sequenced by immunoSEQ multiplex PCR; TCRdb stores in-frame clones only, minus some. V, J and clone size derive from that table, while D and trimming were established from the DNA sequence. This sample has fewer than 150,000 clones, with more than 70% found just once. The receptor was derived from a woman between 55 and 75 years old with COVID-19, enrolled during active disease. J is TRBJ1-4 and V is TRBV19, with unresolved D. The source material was peripheral blood. CDR3 sequence (DNA): TGTGCCAGTAGTATACTGGCGGACTTCCGGAGGGAAAAACTGTTTTTT. Residues: CASSILADFRREKLFF.